This T cell receptor (beta chain) was retrieved from a study of cytomegalovirus exposure and HLA in healthy donors. Findings of the study overall: In vitro checks showed that a few CMV-associated chains really do target CMV antigens. Cytomegalovirus association was assigned to more than 150 TCR beta chains.

Donors were drawn from the approximately 110-subject validation cohort, separate from the approximately 700-subject first cohort. Notes on this clone: Its antigen is undetermined.

This table comes from immunoSEQ multiplex PCR, and its TCRdb copy is limited to in-frame clones, with some not included. The table has roughly 75,000 clones, roughly 94% seen once; the top ten hold more than 3%. J lost 1 base, V lost 0 bases, and 5 bases had no gene match. Germline CDR1 reads SGHRS; CDR2 reads YFSETQ. CDR3 length: 18 amino acids. This TCR derives from a woman aged 18-30 years in good health and CMV-seropositive. The chain recombines TRBV5-1 with TRBJ2-1; 12 bases are a match to TRBD2. Sequenced: PBMCs. DNA of the CDR3: TGCGCCAGCAGCTTGGCGGACCTAGCGGGAGGGTCCTACAATGAGCAGTTCTTC. Its protein product is CASSLADLAGGSYNEQFF.